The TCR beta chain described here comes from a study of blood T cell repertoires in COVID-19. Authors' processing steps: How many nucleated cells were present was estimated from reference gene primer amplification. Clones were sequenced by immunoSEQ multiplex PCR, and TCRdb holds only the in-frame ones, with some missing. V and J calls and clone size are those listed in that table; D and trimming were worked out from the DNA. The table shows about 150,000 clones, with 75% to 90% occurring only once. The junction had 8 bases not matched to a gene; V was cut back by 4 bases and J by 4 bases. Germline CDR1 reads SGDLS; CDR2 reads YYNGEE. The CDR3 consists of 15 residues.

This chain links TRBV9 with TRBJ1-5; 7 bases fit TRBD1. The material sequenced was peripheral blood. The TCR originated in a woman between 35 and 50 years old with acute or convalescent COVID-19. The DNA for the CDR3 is TGTGCCAGCAGCCAGATCGGACAGGAGAATCAGCCCCAGCATTTT. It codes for CASSQIGQENQPQHF.